Listed below are T cell receptor beta chains from one sample, sequenced in a study of naive and memory T cell subsets. TCRdb reanalysed the UMI-ligation and nested PCR reads using MiXCR and keeps one entry per CDR3 protein. The profile covers around 90,000 distinct CDR3 sequences, with roughly 7% appearing a single time and over 1.5% taken by the ten largest. Sequenced input: central memory CD4+ T cells from blood. Receptors originate from a human donor in good health. CDR3s include the opening cysteine and the closing phenylalanine or tryptophan. Fields, in order: clone size, J gene, V gene, D gene, CDR3 DNA, CDR3 protein. A D gene is named only where the DNA matches it firmly. Rows may omit the clone size; those that give it use once, few, many or a size class.

many,TRBJ2-6,TRBV5-6,TRBD2,TGTGCCAGCAGCCGCGCCAGGGAGCGGGACTTTAGCTCTGGGGCCAACGTCCTGACTTTC,CASSRARERDFSSGANVLTF
many,TRBJ1-5,TRBV6-2/TRBV6-3,.,TGTGCCAGCAGCAGCTACCCGGAGCCCCAGCATTTT,CASSSYPEPQHF
few,TRBJ1-5,TRBV20-1,.,TGCAGTGCTAGCACGGGAAGGACTCAGCCCCAGCATTTT,CSASTGRTQPQHF
many,TRBJ2-7,TRBV2,.,TGTGCCAGCAGTCCCGTGGGGATAGGCGAGCAGTACTTC,CASSPVGIGEQYF
many,TRBJ1-6,TRBV28,.,TGTGCCAGCAGTTTTTTCGGAGCTTCACCCCTCCACTTT,CASSFFGASPLHF
many,TRBJ1-1,TRBV18,TRBD1,TGTGCCAGCTCAATCGGACAGGGGAACACTGAAGCTTTCTTT,CASSIGQGNTEAFF
many,TRBJ2-5,TRBV12-3/TRBV12-4,TRBD2,TGTGCCAGCAGCTCCTACGGGGGGGGGGAGACCCAGTACTTC,CASSSYGGGETQYF
.,TRBJ2-3,TRBV6-2/TRBV6-3,.,TGTGCCCTCCGGCGGAGTTTCCTCACAGATACGCAGTATTTT,CALRRSFLTDTQYF
few,TRBJ2-5,TRBV5-6,.,TGTGCCAGCAGCTTTTCGGCAGACGCAGAGACCCAGTACTTC,CASSFSADAETQYF
few,TRBJ2-1,TRBV29-1,.,TGCAGCGTAGATCCTGACAGGAAAAGGGAGCAGTTCTTC,CSVDPDRKREQFF
many,TRBJ1-1,TRBV11-1,TRBD1,TGTGCCAGCAGCTACTTGACAGGGCCACTACAAGCTTTCTTT,CASSYLTGPLQAFF
medium-sized,TRBJ1-1,TRBV5-1,.,TGCGCCAGCAGCTTGGGGCAGGGATACACTGAAGCTTTCTTT,CASSLGQGYTEAFF
.,TRBJ2-3,TRBV12-3/TRBV12-4,.,TGTGCCAGCAGCCTAGCCTGTACGCAGTATTTT,CASSLACTQYF
many,TRBJ1-4,TRBV12-3/TRBV12-4,.,TGTGCCAGCAGACCGTCAACAACTAATGAAAAACTGTTTTTT,CASRPSTTNEKLFF
many,TRBJ2-3,TRBV18,.,TGTGCCAGCTCATCCGACCACACAGATACGCAGTATTTT,CASSSDHTDTQYF
many,TRBJ2-1,TRBV12-3/TRBV12-4,TRBD2,TGTGCCAGCAGCAGATATAGGCGGGAGTCCTACAATGAGCAGTTCTTC,CASSRYRRESYNEQFF
many,TRBJ1-1,TRBV12-3/TRBV12-4,TRBD1,TGTGCCAGCAGCACCACCCGTCGACAGGGGCCGGCTGAAGCTTTCTTT,CASSTTRRQGPAEAFF
many,TRBJ2-7,TRBV20-1,TRBD1,TGCAGTGCGTACTCCTCCGGGACAGGGATCTCCTACGAGCAGTACTTC,CSAYSSGTGISYEQYF
many,TRBJ1-6,TRBV6-6,.,TGTGCCAGCAGGAGGCAGACAAATTCACCCCTCCACTTT,CASRRQTNSPLHF
.,TRBJ2-1,TRBV24-1,.,TGTGCCACCAGTGATCCGGGGCCGGTAAATGAGCAGTTCTTC,CATSDPGPVNEQFF
.,TRBJ1-1,TRBV6-6,.,TGTGCCAGCGGAGACAGAGGCACTGAAGCTTTCTTT,CASGDRGTEAFF
many,TRBJ1-2,TRBV6-6,.,TGTGCCAGCAGTTACCAAGAGGTCCGCTATGGCTACACCTTC,CASSYQEVRYGYTF
.,TRBJ2-5,TRBV12-3/TRBV12-4,TRBD1,TGTGCCAGCAGTGTCCCGGGACAGCAAGAGACCCAGTACTTC,CASSVPGQQETQYF
many,TRBJ1-2,TRBV29-1,TRBD1,TGCAGCGTTGAAGCCGGGACAGTGAGAGCTAACTATGGCTACACCTTC,CSVEAGTVRANYGYTF
many,TRBJ1-6,TRBV20-1,.,TGCAGTGCTAGTAAGAGCTCCTATAATTCACCCCTCCACTTT,CSASKSSYNSPLHF
many,TRBJ1-1,TRBV29-1,TRBD1,TGCAGCACCAGGGGGCTGTTGAACACTGAAGCTTTCTTT,CSTRGLLNTEAFF
.,TRBJ2-5,TRBV12-3/TRBV12-4,TRBD1,TGTGCCAGCAGTTCCCGACAGGGAGTGGAGACCCAGTACTTC,CASSSRQGVETQYF
.,TRBJ2-5,TRBV10-3,.,TGTGCCATCAGTGTGGGGCAGGGAGGAGGAGAGACCCAGTACTTC,CAISVGQGGGETQYF
.,TRBJ2-3,TRBV3-1,.,TGTGCCAGCAGCGCCTTCCAAGATACGCAGTATTTT,CASSAFQDTQYF
few,TRBJ2-1,TRBV20-1,TRBD2,TGCAGTGCTCTCCCGACTAGCGGGAGGTCTCGAAGTATGAATGAGCAGTTCTTC,CSALPTSGRSRSMNEQFF
many,TRBJ2-7,TRBV29-1,.,TGCAGCGTGACGATGGACGGGCCCTACGAGCAGTACTTC,CSVTMDGPYEQYF
.,TRBJ2-7,TRBV6-1,.,TGTGCCAGCAGTTCCTGGACATCGCCCTACGAGCAGTACTTC,CASSSWTSPYEQYF
.,TRBJ2-7,TRBV30,TRBD1,TGTGCCTGGAGAGGGACAGGGGGAACCTACGAGCAGTACTTC,CAWRGTGGTYEQYF
.,TRBJ2-4,TRBV27,TRBD2,TGTGCCAGCATGGGAACTAGCGGGATGACCATTCAGTACTTC,CASMGTSGMTIQYF
.,TRBJ2-7,TRBV6-2/TRBV6-3,TRBD1,TGTGCCAGCAGCCTGGACAGGATCTACGAGCAGTACTTC,CASSLDRIYEQYF
many,TRBJ1-2,TRBV28,.,TGTGCCAGCAGTCCGTACGGGGGGAAAAGGGATGGCTACACCTTC,CASSPYGGKRDGYTF
few,TRBJ2-1,TRBV7-2,.,TGTGCCAGCAGCTTAGCGGATGACCGATACAATGAGCAGTTCTTC,CASSLADDRYNEQFF
many,TRBJ1-5,TRBV7-8,.,TGTGCCAGCAGCTCTGGGGAGAAGAATCAGCCCCAGCATTTT,CASSSGEKNQPQHF
.,TRBJ2-7,TRBV6-6,.,TGTGCCAGCAGTTACGGCGTGAGCGAGCAGTACTTC,CASSYGVSEQYF
.,TRBJ2-7,TRBV6-2/TRBV6-3,.,TGTGCCAGCAGGGAACGGGCGAGAAACTCCTACGAGCAGTACTTC,CASRERARNSYEQYF
many,TRBJ1-6,TRBV7-2,TRBD1,TGTGCCAGCAGCCCGGGACAGTCTTCACCCCTCCACTTT,CASSPGQSSPLHF
many,TRBJ2-1,TRBV20-1,TRBD2,TGCAGTGCTCCGTTCGGGACTATAGAGCAGTTCTTC,CSAPFGTIEQFF
many,TRBJ1-6,TRBV9,.,TGTGCCAGCAGCCCCCTCGCCTCAAGAAATTCACCCCTCCACTTT,CASSPLASRNSPLHF
many,TRBJ1-1,TRBV11-2,.,TGTGCCAGCACCTTGACGGGGGTCTCCAGCACTGAAGCTTTCTTT,CASTLTGVSSTEAFF
many,TRBJ1-5,TRBV6-6,TRBD1,TGTGCCAGCCAAGGGGGCCTCCAGCCCCAGCATTTT,CASQGGLQPQHF
many,TRBJ2-7,TRBV6-5,TRBD2,TGTGCCAGCAGCCCGACTAGCTCTGTTTACGAGCAGTACTTC,CASSPTSSVYEQYF
.,TRBJ1-4,TRBV19,.,TGTGCCAGTAGTATCGTAGGGAAAGGGATCACTAATGAAAAACTGTTTTTT,CASSIVGKGITNEKLFF
many,TRBJ2-7,TRBV14,TRBD1,TGTGCCAGCAGCCAACTTGATGGGGACAGGGCCTACGAGCAGTACTTC,CASSQLDGDRAYEQYF
few,TRBJ2-3,TRBV29-1,.,TGCAGCGTTTCTTCAGGTGCCCACTCGACAGATACGCAGTATTTT,CSVSSGAHSTDTQYF
many,TRBJ1-5,TRBV12-3/TRBV12-4,.,TGTGCCAGCAGTAAACAGGGAAGTCAACAGCCCCAGCATTTT,CASSKQGSQQPQHF
many,TRBJ2-7,TRBV18,TRBD2,TGTGCCAGCTCCCCGACTAGCGGGAAGAACGAGCAGTACTTC,CASSPTSGKNEQYF
many,TRBJ2-2,TRBV4-2,.,TGTGCCAGCAGCCAAGTTGACGCGAACACCGGGGAGCTGTTTTTT,CASSQVDANTGELFF
many,TRBJ1-1,TRBV6-2/TRBV6-3,.,TGTGCCAGCAGTTACCCTGGGGGCACTGAAGCTTTCTTT,CASSYPGGTEAFF